What follows are 32 T cell receptor beta chains derived from one specimen sequenced in a study of shared clonotypes between healthy human individuals. The protocol was immunoSEQ multiplex PCR, while the TCRdb copy is restricted to in-frame clones and leaves out a portion. The sample contains millions of clones, approximately 93% of which appear only once. Sequences were obtained from naive CD4+ T cells from PBMCs. Stated subset: CD45RA+ positively selected. The origin of the receptors is a man aged 18 to 35 in good health. Some clones in this sample may be carry-over from other donors' samples.

This chain links TRBV19 with TRBJ1-1, with a possible D match to TRBD1 (6 bases). The CDR3 loop spans 17 amino acids. Germline V lookup: CDR1 LNHDA, CDR2 SQIVND (reference sequence). Trimming left V 4 bases short and J 0 bases short, with 18 bases between. The CDR3 bases are TGTGCCAGTAGTACCCAGCAATGGGGGCTCATGAACACTGAAGCTTTCTTT. Translated, it gives CASSTQQWGLMNTEAFF.

To note about this clone: Other DNA sequences in the same sample also yield this CDR3. The rearrangement uses TRBV9 and TRBJ2-7; TRBD1 aligns across 7 bases. The V gene end was trimmed by 1 base and the J gene end by 3 bases; junction bases not matched to a gene: 4. The CDR3 runs to 14 residues. The germline CDR1 and CDR2 sequences are SGDLS and YYNGEE. In nucleotides, the CDR3 is TGTGCCAGCAGCGTAACGGGACAGAGCTACGAGCAGTACTTC. Translating gives CASSVTGQSYEQYF.

The genes are TRBV7-3 and TRBJ2-1, with D maybe TRBD2 (6 bases). Looked up from germline, CDR1 is SGHTA and CDR2 is FQGTGA. Trimming pared 1 base from V and 7 bases from J, leaving 17 bases between. This CDR3 comprises 16 residues. CDR3 bases: TGTGCCAGCAGCTTAAGTCCACGGGACTTCCAAAATGAGCAGTTCTTC. Encoded protein: CASSLSPRDFQNEQFF.

On this clone itself: In the same sample, other DNA sequences code for this CDR3. The chain employs TRBV11-2 and TRBJ1-5; possibly TRBD1 for D (6 bases). V lost 1 base, J lost 6 bases, and 7 bases lay in between. Germline V gene lookup returns CDR1 SGHAT and CDR2 FQNNGV. There are 13 residues in the CDR3. In nucleotides, the CDR3 is TGTGCCAGCAGCTTAGGCAGGGGTCAGCCCCAGCATTTT. Amino acids: CASSLGRGQPQHF.

The rearrangement joins TRBV18 to TRBJ2-1; a possible D gene is TRBD2 (5 bases). V gave up 6 bases and J gave up 5 bases, with 17 bases separating them. The CDR3 sequence is 15 residues long. The germline V gene has CDR1 KGHSH and CDR2 LQKENI. CDR3 sequence: CASSPNRLADNEQFF. The CDR3 coding sequence is TGTGCCAGCTCCCCAAACCGGCTAGCTGACAATGAGCAGTTCTTC.

V is TRBV14 and J is TRBJ1-2; TRBD1 matches at 9 bases. Germline loops: CDR1 SGHDN, CDR2 FVKESK. This CDR3 contains 16 residues. J was trimmed by 6 bases and V by 1 base; bases with no gene match: 9. The CDR3 protein is CASSQAAGQGKHGYTF. The DNA of the CDR3 is TGTGCCAGCAGCCAAGCTGCAGGACAGGGGAAACATGGCTACACCTTC. Supplemented by reference TRBV14 and TRBJ1-2, the full variable domain reads EAGVTQFPSHSVIEKGQTVTLRCDPISGHDNLYWYRRVMGKEIKFLLHFVKESKQDESGMPNNRFLAERTGGTYSTLKVQPAELEDSGVYFCASSQAAGQGKHGYTFGSGTRLTVV.

Details on this clone: At the DNA level, this CDR3 is encoded by other sequences in the same sample as well. This chain links TRBV11-2 with TRBJ2-7, with D unclear. V dropped 6 bases and J dropped 1 base, with 10 bases sitting between them. CDR1 SGHAT and CDR2 FQNNGV come from the germline V gene. The CDR3 contains 13 residues. The CDR3 region is CASSLDGSYEQYF. The CDR3 DNA reads TGTGCCAGCAGTCTAGATGGGTCCTACGAGCAGTACTTC.

The chain is built from TRBV28 and TRBJ1-2, with 10 bases lining up with TRBD1. The germline gives CDR1 MDHEN, CDR2 SYDVKM. This CDR3 is built from 16 residues. The J segment lost 3 bases and the V segment lost 5 bases, leaving 9 bases of the junction unmatched. The DNA of the CDR3 is TGTGCCAGCAGTCCCCCGGGACAGGGGATGGACTATGGCTACACCTTC. Encoded protein: CASSPPGQGMDYGYTF.

This chain joins TRBV28 and TRBJ1-5, with D perhaps TRBD1 (5 bases). This CDR3 is built from 16 residues. The germline V gene has CDR1 MDHEN and CDR2 SYDVKM. Trimming left V 8 bases short and J 2 bases short, with 19 bases between. CDR3 amino acids: CASGRRGAVRNQPQHF. DNA of the CDR3: TGTGCCAGCGGCCGCCGAGGGGCGGTTCGCAATCAGCCCCAGCATTTT.

The chain links TRBV5-1 to TRBJ2-2; 9 bases fit TRBD1. The CDR3 spans 14 residues. The germline gives CDR1 SGHRS, CDR2 YFSETQ. V lost 8 bases, J lost 5 bases, and 7 bases stayed unmatched. As DNA, the CDR3 is TGCGCCAGTAGGACAGGGGAGAGGACCGGGGAGCTGTTTTTT. Its protein product is CASRTGERTGELFF.

The rearrangement uses TRBV28 and TRBJ2-5; D is perhaps TRBD2 (6 bases). V was pared by 5 bases and J by 2 bases, with 18 bases between. Germline-derived CDR1 and CDR2 are MDHEN and SYDVKM. CDR3 length equals 16 residues. The CDR3 loop reads CASSPLPGAGQETQYF. CDR3 sequence (DNA): TGTGCCAGCAGTCCTCTGCCGGGAGCAGGGCAAGAGACCCAGTACTTC. Based on the CDR3 plus reference TRBV28 and TRBJ2-5, the full variable domain is DVKVTQSSRYLVKRTGEKVFLECVQDMDHENMFWYRQDPGLGLRLIYFSYDVKMKEKGDIPEGYSVSREKKERFSLILESASTNQTSMYLCASSPLPGAGQETQYFGPGTRLLVL.

The genes are TRBV19 and TRBJ2-2; 12 nucleotides line up with TRBD2. V gave up 7 bases and J gave up 1 base; unmatched junction bases: 13. This CDR3 contains 19 residues. Per germline, CDR1 LNHDA and CDR2 SQIVND (reference sequence). As DNA, the CDR3 is TGTGCCAGTAAACCGACTAGCGGGAGAGGGAGGGTGAACACCGGGGAGCTGTTTTTT. Encoded protein: CASKPTSGRGRVNTGELFF.

V gene TRBV5-1 combines with J gene TRBJ2-2, with 11 bases that match TRBD2. The germline gives CDR1 SGHRS, CDR2 YFSETQ. The CDR3 loop spans 15 amino acids. V lost 4 bases and J lost 6; bases outside the gene matches: 5. CDR3 bases: TGCGCCAGCAGCGCGATAGCGGGAGGGCCCGGGGAGCTGTTTTTT. Its protein is CASSAIAGGPGELFF.

The chain joins TRBV20-1 to TRBJ1-1; D is undetermined. V lost 0 bases and J lost 10, with 3 bases in between. The V gene's germline CDR1 is DFQATT and CDR2 SNEGSKA (reference sequence). The CDR3 spans 9 residues. DNA for the CDR3: TGCAGTGCTAGAGATTTAGCTTTCTTT. Residues: CSARDLAFF.

J is TRBJ1-1 and V is TRBV6-6, with D unclear. The CDR3 runs to 12 residues. From germline, CDR1 is MNHNY and CDR2 SVGAGI (reference sequence). V was shortened by 6 bases and J by 9 bases, with 14 bases between the two germline ends. Written as DNA, the CDR3 is TGTGCCAGCAGCAACTACTTTCAAAAAGCTTTCTTT. As protein: CASSNYFQKAFF.

The CDR3 region has the DNA TGTGCCAGCAGCTTGGGGCAGCTAGTCCTGAACACTGAAGCTTTCTTT. Encoded protein: CASSLGQLVLNTEAFF. The chain uses TRBV5-6 and TRBJ1-1; D is unclear. Looked up from germline, CDR1 is SGHDT and CDR2 is YYEEEE. Trimming removed 0 bases from V and 0 bases from J, with 12 bases in between. CDR3 length equals 16 residues. Drawing the rest from reference TRBV5-6 and TRBJ1-1, the complete variable domain is DAGVTQSPTHLIKTRGQQVTLRCSPKSGHDTVSWYQQALGQGPQFIFQYYEEEERQRGNFPDRFSGHQFPNYSSELNVNALLLGDSALYLCASSLGQLVLNTEAFFGQGTRLTVV.

J is TRBJ2-7 and V is TRBV7-9, with unresolved D. CDR1 and CDR2 (germline): SEHNR, FQNEAQ (reference sequence). Between the trimmed V and J ends, which lost 5 bases and 0 bases, there was a span of 11 bases. The CDR3 is made up of 14 amino acids. The CDR3 reads CASSPDTYSYEQYF. The CDR3 DNA is TGTGCCAGCAGCCCAGACACGTACTCCTACGAGCAGTACTTC.

The chain is built from TRBV27 and TRBJ2-3; no clear D gene. CDR1 and CDR2 (germline): MNHEY, SMNVEV (reference sequence). Trimming pared 7 bases from V and 5 bases from J, leaving 4 bases between. The CDR3 loop spans 10 amino acids. CDR3 sequence (DNA): TGTGCCAGCATTGGAGATACGCAGTATTTT. Its protein is CASIGDTQYF.

The chain joins TRBV7-3 to TRBJ2-5; perhaps D is TRBD1 or TRBD2 (5 bases each). The germline V gene encodes CDR1 SGHTA and CDR2 FQGTGA. The V end lost 5 bases, the J end lost 4 bases, and 14 bases lay between the germline ends. The CDR3 consists of 14 residues. The CDR3 region has the DNA TGTGCCAGCAGCCCCACCCCGGGGCGAGAGACCCAGTACTTC. It is translated as CASSPTPGRETQYF.

V usage is TRBV7-2 and J usage is TRBJ2-5, with D perhaps matching TRBD1 (5 bases). V was trimmed by 5 bases and J by 2 bases, leaving 12 bases between them. CDR1 is SGHTA and CDR2 is FQGNSA in the germline V gene. CDR3 length: 14 amino acids. The CDR3, as DNA: TGTGCCAGCAGCATCAGGGTATCGCAAGAGACCCAGTACTTC. Residues: CASSIRVSQETQYF.

This clone was recorded only once. J is TRBJ1-5 and V is TRBV18; 12 nucleotides match TRBD1. Germline lookup yields CDR1 KGHSH and CDR2 LQKENI. This CDR3 spans 18 amino acids. V trimming: 3 bases; J trimming: 3 bases; junction bases outside the gene matches: 9. The CDR3 DNA reads TGTGCCAGCTCACCGGTTACCGGGACAGGGGGCCTCAATCAGCCCCAGCATTTT. This encodes CASSPVTGTGGLNQPQHF.

The rearrangement links TRBV9 to TRBJ1-4; no clear D. CDR3 length equals 14 residues. V was shortened by 4 bases and J by 7 bases, with 14 bases between the two germline ends. Germline CDR1 SGDLS, CDR2 YYNGEE. CDR3 coding DNA: TGTGCCAGCAGCTCCGGGTCCCGGGGTGAAAAACTGTTTTTT. Protein product: CASSSGSRGEKLFF.

The chain has TRBV7-9 and TRBJ2-5; 9 positions match TRBD1. CDR3 size: 16 residues. Germline CDR1 and CDR2: SEHNR and FQNEAQ (reference sequence). V gave up 4 bases and J gave up 6 bases; unmatched junction bases: 12. The chain's CDR3 is CASSSRTGARRKTQYF. CDR3 sequence (DNA): TGTGCCAGCAGCTCCCGGACAGGGGCGCGAAGAAAGACCCAGTACTTC.

CDR3 in amino acids: CAWKDKGDYRTQHF. The CDR3 region has the DNA TGTGCCTGGAAAGACAAGGGGGACTATCGGACCCAGCATTTT. The rearrangement links TRBV30 to TRBJ1-5; maybe TRBD1 (6 bases). The CDR3 covers 14 residues. CDR1 and CDR2 from the germline V gene are GTSNPN and SVGIG (reference sequence). V was shortened by 4 bases and J by 11 bases, with 21 bases between the two germline ends.

The chain carries TRBV5-4 and TRBJ2-7; a weak D match, TRBD2 (6 bases). Trimming removed 2 bases at V and 0 bases at J, with 9 bases between. Per germline, CDR1 SGHNT and CDR2 YYREEE (reference sequence). CDR3 length: 14 residues. This CDR3 reads CASSFGRSSYEQYF. The DNA for the CDR3 is TGTGCCAGCAGCTTTGGGAGGAGCTCCTACGAGCAGTACTTC.

This chain links TRBV19 with TRBJ1-5; D gene ambiguous. CDR3 length: 12 residues. The germline V gene encodes CDR1 LNHDA and CDR2 SQIVND (reference sequence). V was clipped by 7 bases and J by 4 bases, with 8 bases between them. This chain's CDR3 is CASNRDNQPQHF. The DNA for the CDR3 is TGTGCCAGTAACCGGGATAATCAGCCCCAGCATTTT.

Remarks on this clone: Additional DNA sequences in this sample encode the identical CDR3. The chain uses TRBV5-1 and TRBJ1-1, with D unresolved. V was shortened by 3 bases and J by 1 base, with 7 bases between the two germline ends. Germline V gene data show CDR1 as SGHRS and CDR2 as YFSETQ. This CDR3 has 13 amino acids. The CDR3 protein is CASSSDTNTEAFF. The CDR3, as DNA: TGCGCCAGCAGCTCCGACACGAACACTGAAGCTTTCTTT. Full variable domain (remainder filled in from reference TRBV5-1 and TRBJ1-1): KAGVTQTPRYLIKTRGQQVTLSCSPISGHRSVSWYQQTPGQGLQFLFEYFSETQRNKGNFPGRFSGRQFSNSRSEMNVSTLELGDSALYLCASSSDTNTEAFFGQGTRLTVV.

V usage is TRBV18 and J usage is TRBJ1-1, with D hard to call. This CDR3 comprises 16 residues. Deletions cut 2 bases from V and 1 base from J, with 14 bases between. Germline CDR1 reads KGHSH; CDR2 reads LQKENI. The CDR3 region is CASSPSLNNPNTEAFF. The CDR3 coding sequence is TGTGCCAGCTCACCATCACTTAACAATCCGAACACTGAAGCTTTCTTT.

The CDR3 DNA follows: TGTGCCAGCAGCCGGGGTCAGCCTTACGAGCAGTACTTC. Translating gives CASSRGQPYEQYF. The chain carries TRBV5-6 and TRBJ2-7; D is perhaps TRBD2 (5 bases). The CDR3 totals 13 residues. The germline V gene encodes CDR1 SGHDT and CDR2 YYEEEE. V was shortened by 4 bases and J by 4 bases, with 12 bases between the two germline ends. Supplemented by reference TRBV5-6 and TRBJ2-7, the full variable domain reads DAGVTQSPTHLIKTRGQQVTLRCSPKSGHDTVSWYQQALGQGPQFIFQYYEEEERQRGNFPDRFSGHQFPNYSSELNVNALLLGDSALYLCASSRGQPYEQYFGPGTRLTVT.

The V gene is TRBV7-9, the J gene TRBJ2-3; D possibly corresponds to TRBD1 (6 bases). Germline CDR1 SEHNR, CDR2 FQNEAQ (reference sequence). V gave up 5 bases and J gave up 4 bases, with 13 bases separating them. This CDR3 is built from 14 residues. CDR3 sequence reads: CASSNGRQADTQYF. The CDR3 region has the DNA TGTGCCAGCAGCAACGGCCGACAGGCAGATACGCAGTATTTT.

The chain employs TRBV27 and TRBJ1-2; weak D call: TRBD1 (5 bases). The germline V and J ends were trimmed by 2 bases and 4 bases, with 14 bases remaining between them. The CDR3 totals 15 residues. Per germline, CDR1 MNHEY and CDR2 SMNVEV (reference sequence). The DNA for the CDR3 is TGTGCCAGCAGTTTAAATCAGGCAGGGACCTATGGCTACACCTTC. It yields the protein CASSLNQAGTYGYTF.

V usage is TRBV4-2 and J usage is TRBJ2-3; TRBD2 matches 14 bases. The V segment lost 8 bases and the J segment 9 bases; nucleotides outside the gene matches: 7. Germline CDR1 LGHNA, CDR2 YNFKEQ. This CDR3 contains 14 residues. CDR3 bases: TGTGCCAGCGGGATGGGACTAGCGGGAGTGACGCAGTATTTT. Translating it yields CASGMGLAGVTQYF.